This T cell receptor beta chain was recorded in a study of cytomegalovirus exposure and HLA in healthy donors. The PCR made use of 60 Vbeta and 13 Jbeta primers. The table came from immunoSEQ multiplex PCR; TCRdb's copy has only in-frame clones and leaves some out. This sample has 150,000 to 200,000 clones, with under 85% found just once. CDR1 is SEHNR and CDR2 is FQNEAQ in the germline V gene (reference sequence). The CDR3 length is 15 residues. Deletions cut 5 bases from V and 0 bases from J, with 11 bases between. A note on this clone: The antigen remains undetermined.

CMV serostatus data were not documented for this donor. General observations from the study: The authors judged a highly shared variant cluster likely a sequencing artifact.

This chain connects TRBV7-9 to TRBJ1-5; weak D call: TRBD1 (6 bases). The TCR was taken from a human donor in good health. Sample: PBMCs. CDR3 amino acids: CASSPGQYSNQPQHF. The CDR3 nucleotides are TGTGCCAGCAGCCCCGGACAGTATAGCAATCAGCCCCAGCATTTT.